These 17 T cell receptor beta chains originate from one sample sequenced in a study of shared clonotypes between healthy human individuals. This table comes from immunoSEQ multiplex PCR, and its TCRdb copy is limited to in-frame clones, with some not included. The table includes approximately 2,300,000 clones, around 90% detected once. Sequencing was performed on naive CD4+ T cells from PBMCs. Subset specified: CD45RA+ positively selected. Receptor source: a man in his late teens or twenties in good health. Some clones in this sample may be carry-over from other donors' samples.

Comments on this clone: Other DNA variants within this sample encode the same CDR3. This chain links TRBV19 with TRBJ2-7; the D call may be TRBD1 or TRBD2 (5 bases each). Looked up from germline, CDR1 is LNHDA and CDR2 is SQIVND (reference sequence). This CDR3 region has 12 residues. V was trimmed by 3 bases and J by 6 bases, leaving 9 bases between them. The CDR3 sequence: CASSIRGGEQYF. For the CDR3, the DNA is TGTGCCAGTAGTATCCGGGGCGGCGAGCAGTACTTC.

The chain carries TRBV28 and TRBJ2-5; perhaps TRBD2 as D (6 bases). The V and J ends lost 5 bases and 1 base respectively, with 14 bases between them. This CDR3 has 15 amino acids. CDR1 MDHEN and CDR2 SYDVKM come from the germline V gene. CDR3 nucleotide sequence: TGTGCCAGCAGTCGGGGTGGGGGACTCCAAGAGACCCAGTACTTC. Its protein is CASSRGGGLQETQYF.

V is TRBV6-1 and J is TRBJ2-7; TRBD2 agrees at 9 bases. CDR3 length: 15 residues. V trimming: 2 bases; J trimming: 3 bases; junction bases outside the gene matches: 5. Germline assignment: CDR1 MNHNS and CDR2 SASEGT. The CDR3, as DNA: TGTGCCAGCAGTGAAAAGGGACTAGCTCTCTACGAGCAGTACTTC. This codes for CASSEKGLALYEQYF.

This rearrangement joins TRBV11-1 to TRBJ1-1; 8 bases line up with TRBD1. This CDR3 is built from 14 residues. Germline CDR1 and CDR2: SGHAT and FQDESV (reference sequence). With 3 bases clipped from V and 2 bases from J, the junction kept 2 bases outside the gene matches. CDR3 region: CASSFQGANTEAFF. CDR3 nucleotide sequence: TGTGCCAGCAGCTTCCAGGGGGCCAACACTGAAGCTTTCTTT. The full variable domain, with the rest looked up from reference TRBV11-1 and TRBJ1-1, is EAEVAQSPRYKITEKSQAVAFWCDPISGHATLYWYRQILGQGPELLVQFQDESVVDDSQLPKDRFSAERLKGVDSTLKIQPAELGDSAMYLCASSFQGANTEAFFGQGTRLTVV.

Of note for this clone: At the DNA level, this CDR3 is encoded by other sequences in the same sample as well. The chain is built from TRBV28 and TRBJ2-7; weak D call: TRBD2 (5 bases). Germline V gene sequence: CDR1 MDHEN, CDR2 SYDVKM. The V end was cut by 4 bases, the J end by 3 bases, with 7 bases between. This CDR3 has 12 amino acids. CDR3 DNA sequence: TGTGCCAGCAGTTCCGGGATCTACGAGCAGTACTTC. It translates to CASSSGIYEQYF. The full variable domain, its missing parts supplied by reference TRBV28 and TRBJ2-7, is DVKVTQSSRYLVKRTGEKVFLECVQDMDHENMFWYRQDPGLGLRLIYFSYDVKMKEKGDIPEGYSVSREKKERFSLILESASTNQTSMYLCASSSGIYEQYFGPGTRLTVT.

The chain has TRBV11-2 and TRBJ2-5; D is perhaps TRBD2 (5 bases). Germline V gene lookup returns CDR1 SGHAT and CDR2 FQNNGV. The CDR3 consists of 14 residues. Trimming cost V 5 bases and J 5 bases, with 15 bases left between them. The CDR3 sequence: CASSPLAGVETQYF. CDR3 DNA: TGTGCCAGCAGCCCCCTTGCCGGGGTGGAGACCCAGTACTTC.

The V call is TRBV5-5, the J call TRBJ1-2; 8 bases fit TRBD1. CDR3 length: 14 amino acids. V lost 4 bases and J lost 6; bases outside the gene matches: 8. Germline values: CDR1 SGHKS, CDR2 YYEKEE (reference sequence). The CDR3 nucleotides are TGTGCCAGCAGCCCCGGACAGGGACTAAATGGCTACACCTTC. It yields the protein CASSPGQGLNGYTF.

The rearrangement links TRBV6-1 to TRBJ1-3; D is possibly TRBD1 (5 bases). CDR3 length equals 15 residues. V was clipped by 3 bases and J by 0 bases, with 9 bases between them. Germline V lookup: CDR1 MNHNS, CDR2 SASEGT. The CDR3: CASSETADSGNTIYF. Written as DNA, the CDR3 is TGTGCCAGCAGTGAGACAGCGGACTCTGGAAACACCATATATTTT.

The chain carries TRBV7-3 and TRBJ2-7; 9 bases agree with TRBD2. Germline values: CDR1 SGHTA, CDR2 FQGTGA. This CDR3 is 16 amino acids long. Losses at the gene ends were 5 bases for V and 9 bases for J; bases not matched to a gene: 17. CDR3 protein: CASSQYTAGGPFLQYF. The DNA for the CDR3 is TGTGCCAGCAGCCAGTACACTGCGGGAGGGCCTTTTCTGCAGTACTTC.

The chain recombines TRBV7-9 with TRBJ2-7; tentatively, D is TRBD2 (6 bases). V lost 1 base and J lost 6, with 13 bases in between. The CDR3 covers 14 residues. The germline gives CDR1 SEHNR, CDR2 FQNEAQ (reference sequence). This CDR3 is CASSLGRGTAEQYF. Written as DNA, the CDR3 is TGTGCCAGCAGCTTAGGACGCGGGACGGCCGAGCAGTACTTC.

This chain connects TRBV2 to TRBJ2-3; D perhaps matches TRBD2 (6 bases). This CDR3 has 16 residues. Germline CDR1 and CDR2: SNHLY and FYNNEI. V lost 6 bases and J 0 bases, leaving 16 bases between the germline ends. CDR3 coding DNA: TGTGCCAGCAGGGTCACTAGCAGACCTAGCACAGATACGCAGTATTTT. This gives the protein CASRVTSRPSTDTQYF.

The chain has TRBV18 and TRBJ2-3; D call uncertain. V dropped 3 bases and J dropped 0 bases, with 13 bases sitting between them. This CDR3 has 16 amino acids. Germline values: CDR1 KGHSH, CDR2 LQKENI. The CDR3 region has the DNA TGTGCCAGCTCACCGTCCGTCCGGCGGAGCACAGATACGCAGTATTTT. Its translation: CASSPSVRRSTDTQYF.

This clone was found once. The CDR3 sequence is CASSLGPHTPGQILNTEAFF. For the CDR3, the DNA is TGTGCCAGCAGTTTAGGGCCTCACACCCCGGGACAGATTTTGAACACTGAAGCTTTCTTT. The chain combines TRBV27 with TRBJ1-1; 7 bases are shared with TRBD1. V gave up 2 bases and J gave up 0 bases; unmatched junction bases: 18. From germline, CDR1 is MNHEY and CDR2 SMNVEV (reference sequence). The CDR3 has 20 residues.

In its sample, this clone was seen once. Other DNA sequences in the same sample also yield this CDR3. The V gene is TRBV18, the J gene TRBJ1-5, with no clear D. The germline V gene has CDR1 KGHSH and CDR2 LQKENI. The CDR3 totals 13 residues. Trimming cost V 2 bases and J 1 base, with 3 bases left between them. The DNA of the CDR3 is TGTGCCAGCTCACCAACCAGCAATCAGCCCCAGCATTTT. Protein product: CASSPTSNQPQHF.

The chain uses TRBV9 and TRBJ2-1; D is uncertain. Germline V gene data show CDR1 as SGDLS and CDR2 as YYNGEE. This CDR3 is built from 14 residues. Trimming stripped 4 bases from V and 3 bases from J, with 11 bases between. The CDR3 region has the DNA TGTGCCAGCAGCCCCCAGACCGTCTACAATGAGCAGTTCTTC. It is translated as CASSPQTVYNEQFF.

As DNA, the CDR3 is TGTGCCAGCAGAGGGCGGGACATGCCGCTTGAGCAGTTCTTC. This translates into CASRGRDMPLEQFF. The V call is TRBV27, the J call TRBJ2-1; either TRBD1 or TRBD2 may supply D (6 bases each). V was shortened by 6 bases and J by 9 bases, with 18 bases between the two germline ends. The CDR3 runs to 14 residues. Germline loops: CDR1 MNHEY, CDR2 SMNVEV (reference sequence).

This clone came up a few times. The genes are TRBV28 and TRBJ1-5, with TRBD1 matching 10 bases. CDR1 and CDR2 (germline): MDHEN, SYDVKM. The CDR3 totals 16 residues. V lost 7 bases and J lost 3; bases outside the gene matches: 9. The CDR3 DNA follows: TGTGCCAGCACCCAATCGACAGGGGGCCTCAATCAGCCCCAGCATTTT. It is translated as CASTQSTGGLNQPQHF.